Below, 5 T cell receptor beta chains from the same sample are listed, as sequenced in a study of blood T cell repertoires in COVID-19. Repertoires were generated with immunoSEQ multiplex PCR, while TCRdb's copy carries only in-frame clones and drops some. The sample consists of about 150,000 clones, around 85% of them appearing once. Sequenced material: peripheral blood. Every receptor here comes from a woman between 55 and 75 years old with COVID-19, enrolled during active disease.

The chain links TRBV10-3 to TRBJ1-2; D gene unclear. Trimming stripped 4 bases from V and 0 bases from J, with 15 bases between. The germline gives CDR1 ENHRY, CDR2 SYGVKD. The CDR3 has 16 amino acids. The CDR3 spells CAISGLGRASNYGYTF. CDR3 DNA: TGTGCCATCAGTGGGCTTGGGAGGGCGTCTAACTATGGCTACACCTTC.

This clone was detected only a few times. DNA for the CDR3: TGTGCCAGCAGTCTAGGCCTTGAAAAACTGTTTTTT. As protein: CASSLGLEKLFF. The chain combines TRBV6-2 or TRBV6-3 with TRBJ1-4, with no clear D. CDR3 length: 12 residues. Trimming cost V 5 bases and J 7 bases, with 8 bases left between them. The germline V gene has CDR1 MNHEY and CDR2 SVGEGT.

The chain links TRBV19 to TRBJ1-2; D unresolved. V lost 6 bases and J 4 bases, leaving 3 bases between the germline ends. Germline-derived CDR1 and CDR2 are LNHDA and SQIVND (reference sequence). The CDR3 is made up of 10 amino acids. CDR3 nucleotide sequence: TGTGCCAGTAGCGGCTATGGCTACACCTTC. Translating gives CASSGYGYTF.

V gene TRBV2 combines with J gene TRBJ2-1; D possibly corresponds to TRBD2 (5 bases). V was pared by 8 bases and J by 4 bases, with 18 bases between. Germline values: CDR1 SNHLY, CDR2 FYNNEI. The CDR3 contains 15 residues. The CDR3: CASLSSGTRYNEQFF. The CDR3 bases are TGTGCCAGCTTGTCCAGCGGTACTAGGTACAATGAGCAGTTCTTC.

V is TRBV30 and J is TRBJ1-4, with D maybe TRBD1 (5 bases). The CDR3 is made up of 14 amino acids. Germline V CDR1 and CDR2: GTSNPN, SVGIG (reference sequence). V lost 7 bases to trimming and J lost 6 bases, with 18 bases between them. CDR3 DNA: TGTGCCTACAAGCGGGGGACCCTGGATGAAAAACTGTTTTTT. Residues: CAYKRGTLDEKLFF.